Below are 21 T cell receptor beta chains sequenced from a single sample in a study of blood T cells in healthy people across ages. With a J-beta primer mix and a sample-barcoded 5' primer, a second PCR ran about 6 to 11 cycles. Using its own MiXCR run on the 5' RACE reads, TCRdb lists one record per CDR3 protein. The repertoire includes over 700,000 distinct CDR3 sequences, approximately 55% of them detected once, and about 42% sits in the top ten. The material sequenced was blood. These receptors all come from a man older than 75 in good health.

The rearrangement links TRBV28 to TRBJ2-7, with 9 positions matching TRBD1. The V segment lost 11 bases and the J segment 6 bases; nucleotides outside the gene matches: 17. The CDR3 totals 15 residues. Germline V lookup: CDR1 MDHEN, CDR2 SYDVKM. CDR3 in DNA: TGTGCCGGTCACGGTCGGGGGACAGGGTTAGTCGAGCAGTACTTC. It codes for CAGHGRGTGLVEQYF.

The chain uses TRBV28 and TRBJ2-5; 7 bases are a match to TRBD2. TRBJ2-7 explains the end of the DNA better; the J call may be wrong. This CDR3 region has 12 residues. CDR1 is MDHEN and CDR2 is SYDVKM in the germline V gene. The CDR3 sequence is CASSRLAREQYF. For the CDR3, the DNA is TGTGCCAGCAGCCGACTAGCCCGCGAGCAGTACTTC.

This clonotype was counted a single time. The V gene is TRBV12-3 or TRBV12-4, the J gene TRBJ2-1; 9 bases are shared with TRBD1. The end of the DNA fits TRBJ2-7 better, so the J call may be wrong. The CDR3 contains 15 residues. CDR3 region: CASSPRQGGAYEQYF. The CDR3 DNA reads TGTGCCAGCAGCCCACGACAGGGGGGGGCCTACGAGCAGTACTTC.

The V and J genes are TRBV6-5 and TRBJ2-7, with 9 bases that match TRBD2. Per germline, CDR1 MNHEY and CDR2 SVGAGI. The junction had 12 bases not matched to a gene; V was cut back by 2 bases and J by 7 bases. This CDR3 spans 16 amino acids. DNA of the CDR3: TGTGCCAGCAGTTACCGGCTTAGCGGGAGTTCTTGGGAGCAGTACTTC. Encoded protein: CASSYRLSGSSWEQYF.

This clonotype showed up just a few times. The chain carries TRBV6-5 and TRBJ2-2; D might be TRBD2 (5 bases). The CDR3 is 13 amino acids. Trimming cost V 4 bases and J 5 bases, with 8 bases left between them. The germline V gene has CDR1 MNHEY and CDR2 SVGAGI. The CDR3 region has the DNA TGTGCCAGCAGTTTACTAGGGACCGGGGAGCTGTTTTTT. As protein: CASSLLGTGELFF.

The rearrangement uses TRBV29-1 and TRBJ2-1; D is tentatively TRBD1 or TRBD2 (6 bases each). Per germline, CDR1 SQVTM and CDR2 ANQGSEA. V was clipped by 3 bases and J by 13 bases, with 28 bases between them. The CDR3 extends over 16 amino acids. CDR3 in DNA: TGCAGCGTTGAGGGGGCTCAGGACAAGGAGGGAGAGACCCAGTTCTTC. It codes for CSVEGAQDKEGETQFF.

V is TRBV7-9 and J is TRBJ2-1; 7 bases fit TRBD1. Germline V gives CDR1 SEHNR, CDR2 FQNEAQ (reference sequence). The CDR3 spans 16 residues. Trimming took 5 bases from V and 5 from J; bases not matched to a gene: 12. The CDR3 coding sequence is TGTGCCAGCAGCCGATTCTTAACCGACAGGGACAATGAGCAGTTCTTC. This translates into CASSRFLTDRDNEQFF.

The chain employs TRBV12-3 or TRBV12-4 and TRBJ2-7; D is ambiguous. V was clipped by 5 bases and J by 3 bases, with 8 bases between them. This CDR3 spans 12 amino acids. CDR3 region: CASSGPIYEQYF. In nucleotides, the CDR3 is TGTGCCAGCAGTGGCCCTATCTACGAGCAGTACTTC.

The chain uses TRBV9 and TRBJ1-2; D is ambiguous. V was cut by 5 bases and J by 4 bases, with 15 bases left in between. The CDR3 length is 14 residues. Germline V gene sequence: CDR1 SGDLS, CDR2 YYNGEE. The CDR3 loop reads CASRTDKGSYGYTF. As DNA, the CDR3 is TGTGCCAGCAGGACTGACAAGGGTAGCTATGGCTACACCTTC.

The chain links TRBV20-1 to TRBJ2-1, with TRBD2 matching 8 bases. The CDR3 has 13 amino acids. Trimming cost V 5 bases and J 8 bases; bases outside gene matches: 8. The germline CDR1 and CDR2 sequences are DFQATT and SNEGSKA (reference sequence). Here the CDR3 DNA reads TGCAGTGCTCGAAGGGGACTAGGGGATGAGCAGTTCTTC. It specifies CSARRGLGDEQFF.

The chain joins TRBV18 to TRBJ2-3; possibly TRBD2 for D (5 bases). The V end lost 6 bases, the J end lost 2 bases, and 15 bases lay between the germline ends. The germline CDR1 and CDR2 sequences are KGHSH and LQKENI. This CDR3 contains 15 residues. The CDR3 spells CASSSGAAFTDTQYF. CDR3 sequence (DNA): TGTGCCAGCTCCTCAGGAGCGGCTTTCACAGATACGCAGTATTTT.

This chain joins TRBV20-1 and TRBJ2-1, with D unresolved. CDR3 size: 15 residues. V lost 6 bases and J 2 bases, leaving 17 bases between the germline ends. The germline gives CDR1 DFQATT, CDR2 SNEGSKA (reference sequence). DNA for the CDR3: TGCAGTGCCCTATCTCCGGAGAAGGCCTACAATGAGCAGTTCTTC. It translates to CSALSPEKAYNEQFF.

This clonotype was seen a few times. V gene TRBV7-2 combines with J gene TRBJ2-3; TRBD2 matches 12 bases. This CDR3 has 17 amino acids. The junction had 6 bases not matched to a gene; V was cut back by 4 bases and J by 1 base. Germline-derived CDR1 and CDR2 are SGHTA and FQGNSA. CDR3 sequence: CASSSPSGRARTDTQYF. CDR3 coding DNA: TGTGCCAGCAGCTCCCCTAGCGGGAGGGCCCGCACAGATACGCAGTATTTT.

This clonotype was detected a few times. This rearrangement joins TRBV5-6 to TRBJ2-7; TRBD2 is a possible D gene (6 bases). CDR1 is SGHDT, CDR2 YYEEEE, per germline. The CDR3 has 13 amino acids. Trimming cost V 2 bases and J 3 bases, with 9 bases left between them. The CDR3 is CASSFWGDYEQYF. The CDR3 bases are TGTGCCAGCAGCTTTTGGGGGGACTACGAGCAGTACTTC.

This clonotype occurred a few times. This chain links TRBV7-9 with TRBJ2-7; 10 positions match TRBD1. This CDR3 contains 12 residues. Per germline, CDR1 SEHNR and CDR2 FQNEAQ (reference sequence). The V segment lost 11 bases and the J segment 4 bases; nucleotides outside the gene matches: 5. CDR3 amino acids: CASGQGSYEQYF. The DNA for the CDR3 is TGTGCCTCGGGACAGGGGAGTTACGAGCAGTACTTC.

The chain is built from TRBV7-3 and TRBJ2-7; TRBD1 agrees at 8 bases. V shed 4 bases and J 1 base; nucleotides not matched to a gene: 6. In germline, CDR1 is SGHTA, CDR2 FQGTGA. CDR3 length equals 15 residues. CDR3 sequence reads: CASSSGTGESYEQYF. In DNA form, the CDR3 reads TGTGCCAGCAGCTCCGGGACAGGTGAATCCTACGAGCAGTACTTC.

This rearrangement joins TRBV7-2 to TRBJ2-1; TRBD2 agrees at 14 bases. Germline-derived CDR1 and CDR2 are SGHTA and FQGNSA. CDR3 size: 18 residues. With V trimmed by 5 bases and J by 4 bases, 10 bases remained unmatched. In DNA form, the CDR3 reads TGTGCCAGCAGCCCTAGAGGACTAGCGGGAGGCCCTTACAATGAGCAGTTCTTC. It is translated as CASSPRGLAGGPYNEQFF.

In this sample, this clonotype turned up a few times. V and J are TRBV12-3 or TRBV12-4 and TRBJ2-1; unclear D gene. The J call is in doubt because the DNA end fits TRBJ2-7 better. CDR3 length equals 11 residues. The CDR3 DNA sequence: TGTGCCAGCAGTTGGACCGGCGAGCAGTACTTC. It encodes CASSWTGEQYF.

V usage is TRBV2 and J usage is TRBJ2-1, with 9 bases fitting TRBD1. The germline V gene has CDR1 SNHLY and CDR2 FYNNEI. CDR3 length equals 14 residues. Germline trimming cut 6 bases from V and 6 bases from J; bases unmatched to any gene: 6. The chain's CDR3 is CASSRDRDLNEQFF. The CDR3 DNA reads TGTGCCAGCAGCCGGGACAGGGACCTCAATGAGCAGTTCTTC.

This sequence joins TRBV9 and TRBJ2-1; maybe TRBD2 (6 bases). V shed 4 bases and J shed 3 bases, with 14 bases lying between them. The CDR3 length is 15 residues. Germline assignment: CDR1 SGDLS and CDR2 YYNGEE. CDR3 residues: CASSSEGGNYNEQFF. The CDR3 DNA sequence: TGTGCCAGCAGCTCCGAAGGAGGGAACTACAATGAGCAGTTCTTC.

As DNA, the CDR3 is TGTGCCAGCCCCGCTTCCTTTCCCAGAATTAACACCGGGGAGCTGTTTTTT. As protein: CASPASFPRINTGELFF. V usage is TRBV11-3 and J usage is TRBJ2-2; D is undetermined. The CDR3 covers 17 residues. The V gene lost 8 bases and the J gene lost 2 bases, with 21 bases spanning the gap. The germline CDR1 and CDR2 sequences are SGHNT and YENEEA.